Given below is one T cell receptor beta chain in context. The data were produced by immunoSEQ multiplex PCR, yet TCRdb's version contains in-frame clones alone and is incomplete. The table has approximately 34,000 clones, roughly four fifths seen once. Germline values: CDR1 SSHAT, CDR2 FNYEAQ (reference sequence). The CDR3 spans 16 residues. The sample originates from a study of T cells in tumors after PD-1 blockade. Study-level information: During anti-PD-1 treatment, some patients continued daily vismodegib 150 mg.

The sequence came from a human donor with basal cell carcinoma. The sample in question was PBMCs, obtained after anti-PD-1 treatment. The chain carries TRBV7-7 and TRBJ2-3; 9 bases line up with TRBD2. The CDR3 nucleotides read TGTGCTAGCGCCCTTCCTCTAGCGGGAAAGCCAGATACGCAGTATTTT. Protein: CASALPLAGKPDTQYF.